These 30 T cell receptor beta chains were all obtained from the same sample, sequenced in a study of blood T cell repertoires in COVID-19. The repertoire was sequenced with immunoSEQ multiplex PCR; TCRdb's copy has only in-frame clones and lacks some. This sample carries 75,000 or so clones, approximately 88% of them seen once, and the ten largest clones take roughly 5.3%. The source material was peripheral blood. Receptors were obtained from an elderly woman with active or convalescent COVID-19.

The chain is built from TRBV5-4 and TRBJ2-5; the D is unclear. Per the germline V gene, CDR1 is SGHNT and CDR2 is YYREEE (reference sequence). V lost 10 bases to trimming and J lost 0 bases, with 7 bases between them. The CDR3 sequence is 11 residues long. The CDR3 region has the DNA TGTGCCTCCCAGAACCAAGAGACCCAGTACTTC. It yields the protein CASQNQETQYF.

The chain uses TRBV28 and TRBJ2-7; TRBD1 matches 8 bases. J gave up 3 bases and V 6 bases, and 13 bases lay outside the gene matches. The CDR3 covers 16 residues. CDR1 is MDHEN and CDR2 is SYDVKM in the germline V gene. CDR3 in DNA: TGTGCCAGCAGCTACCACAGGACAGGGACGGGCTACGAGCAGTACTTC. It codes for CASSYHRTGTGYEQYF.

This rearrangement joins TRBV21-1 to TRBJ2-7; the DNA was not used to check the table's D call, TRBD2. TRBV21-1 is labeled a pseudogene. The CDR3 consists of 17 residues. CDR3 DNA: TGTGCCAACTTCCCGTCTAGCGGGAGGGGACTCTCCTACGAGCAGTACTTC. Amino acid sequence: CANFPSSGRGLSYEQYF.

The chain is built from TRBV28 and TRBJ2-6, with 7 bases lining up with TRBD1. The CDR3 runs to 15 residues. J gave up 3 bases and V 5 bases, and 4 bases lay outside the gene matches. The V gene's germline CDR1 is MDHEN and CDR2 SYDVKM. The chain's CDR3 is CASSLRGFGANVLTF. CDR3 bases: TGTGCCAGCAGTCTCAGGGGGTTTGGGGCCAACGTCCTGACTTTC.

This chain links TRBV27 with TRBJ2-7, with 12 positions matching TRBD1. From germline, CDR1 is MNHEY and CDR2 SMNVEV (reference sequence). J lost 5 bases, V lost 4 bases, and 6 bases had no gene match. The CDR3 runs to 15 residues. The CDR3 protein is CASSSGTGGFDEQYF. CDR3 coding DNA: TGTGCCAGCAGTTCCGGGACAGGGGGCTTCGACGAGCAGTACTTC.

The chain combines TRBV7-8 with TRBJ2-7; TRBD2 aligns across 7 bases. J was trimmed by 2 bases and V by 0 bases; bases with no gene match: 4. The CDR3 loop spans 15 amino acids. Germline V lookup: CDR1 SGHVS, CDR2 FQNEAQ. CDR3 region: CASSLAHSGAYEQYF. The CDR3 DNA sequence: TGTGCCAGCAGCTTAGCGCACAGCGGGGCCTACGAGCAGTACTTC.

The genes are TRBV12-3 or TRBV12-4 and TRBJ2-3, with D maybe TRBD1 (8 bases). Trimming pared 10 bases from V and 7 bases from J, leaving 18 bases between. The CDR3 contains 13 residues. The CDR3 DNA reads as TGTGCCACCTACAGGGGGGGGAGAAATACGCAGTATTTT. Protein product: CATYRGGRNTQYF.

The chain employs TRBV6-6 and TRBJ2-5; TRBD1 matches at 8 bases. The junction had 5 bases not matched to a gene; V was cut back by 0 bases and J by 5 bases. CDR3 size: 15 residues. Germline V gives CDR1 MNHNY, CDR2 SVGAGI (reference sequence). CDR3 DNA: TGTGCCAGCAGTTACTCGGCAGGGGGCGCGGAGACCCAGTACTTC. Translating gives CASSYSAGGAETQYF.

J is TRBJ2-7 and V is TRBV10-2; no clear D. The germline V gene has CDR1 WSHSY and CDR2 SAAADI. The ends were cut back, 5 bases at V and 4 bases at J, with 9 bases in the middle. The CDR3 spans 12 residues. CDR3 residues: CASSTGGYEQYF. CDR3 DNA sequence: TGCGCCAGCAGTACCGGCGGTTACGAGCAGTACTTC.

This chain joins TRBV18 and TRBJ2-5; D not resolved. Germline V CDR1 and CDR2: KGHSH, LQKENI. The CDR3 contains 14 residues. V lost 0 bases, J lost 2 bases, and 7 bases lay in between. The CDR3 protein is CASSPPEQQETQYF. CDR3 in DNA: TGTGCCAGCTCACCACCCGAACAGCAAGAGACCCAGTACTTC.

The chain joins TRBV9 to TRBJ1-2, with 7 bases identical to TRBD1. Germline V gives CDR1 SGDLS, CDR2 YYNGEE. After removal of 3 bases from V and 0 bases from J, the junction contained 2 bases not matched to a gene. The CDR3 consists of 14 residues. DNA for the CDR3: TGTGCCAGCAGCGGGGACAGAGCTAACTATGGCTACACCTTC. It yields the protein CASSGDRANYGYTF.

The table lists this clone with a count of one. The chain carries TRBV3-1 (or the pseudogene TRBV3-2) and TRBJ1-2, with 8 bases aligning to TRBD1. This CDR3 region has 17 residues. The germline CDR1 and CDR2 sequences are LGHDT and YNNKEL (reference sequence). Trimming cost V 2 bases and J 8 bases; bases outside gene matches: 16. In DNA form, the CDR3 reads TGTGCCAGCAGCCAAATGGCCGGACAGGGTTTCATGGAGGGCTACACCTTC. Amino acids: CASSQMAGQGFMEGYTF.

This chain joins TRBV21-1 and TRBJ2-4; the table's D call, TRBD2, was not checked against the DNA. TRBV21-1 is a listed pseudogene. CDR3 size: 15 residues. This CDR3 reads CASSKGGTSGALPYF. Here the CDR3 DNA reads TGTGCCAGCAGCAAAGGCGGGACTAGCGGGGCCCTCCCGTACTTC.

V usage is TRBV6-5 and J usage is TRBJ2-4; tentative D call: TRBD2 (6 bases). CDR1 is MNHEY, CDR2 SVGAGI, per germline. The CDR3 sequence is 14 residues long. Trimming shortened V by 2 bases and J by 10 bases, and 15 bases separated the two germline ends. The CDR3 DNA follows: TGTGCCAGCAGTTACGCCCGGGACTTCCCTATTCAGTACTTC. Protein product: CASSYARDFPIQYF.

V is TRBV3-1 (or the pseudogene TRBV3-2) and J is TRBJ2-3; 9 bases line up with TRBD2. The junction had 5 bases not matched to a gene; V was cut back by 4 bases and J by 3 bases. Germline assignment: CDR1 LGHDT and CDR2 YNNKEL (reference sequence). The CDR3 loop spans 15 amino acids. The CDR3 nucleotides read TGTGCCAGCAGCCGGGGACTAGCCCCAACAGATACGCAGTATTTT. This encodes CASSRGLAPTDTQYF.

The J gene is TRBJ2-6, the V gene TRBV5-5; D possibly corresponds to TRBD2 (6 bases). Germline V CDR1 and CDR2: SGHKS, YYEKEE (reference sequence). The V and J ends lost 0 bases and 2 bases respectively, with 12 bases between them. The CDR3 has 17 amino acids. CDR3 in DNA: TGTGCCAGCAGCTTGGTCGCAGGAGGGGCTGGGGCCAACGTCCTGACTTTC. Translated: CASSLVAGGAGANVLTF.

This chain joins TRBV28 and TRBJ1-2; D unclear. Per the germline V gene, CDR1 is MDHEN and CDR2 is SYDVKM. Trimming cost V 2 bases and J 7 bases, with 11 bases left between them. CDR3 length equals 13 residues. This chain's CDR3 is CASSLEGFRGYTF. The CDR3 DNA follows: TGTGCCAGCAGTTTAGAGGGTTTTCGTGGCTACACCTTC.

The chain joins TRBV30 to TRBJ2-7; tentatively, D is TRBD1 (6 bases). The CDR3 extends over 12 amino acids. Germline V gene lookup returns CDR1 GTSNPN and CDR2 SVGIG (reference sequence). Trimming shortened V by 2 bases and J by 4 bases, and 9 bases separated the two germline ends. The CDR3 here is CAWSPTGYEQYF. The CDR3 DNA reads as TGTGCCTGGAGTCCTACAGGGTACGAGCAGTACTTC. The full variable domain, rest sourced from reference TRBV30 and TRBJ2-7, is SQTIHQWPATLVQPVGSPLSLECTVEGTSNPNLYWYRQAAGRGLQLLFYSVGIGQISSEVPQNLSASRPQDRQFILSSKKLLLSDSGFYLCAWSPTGYEQYFGPGTRLTVT.

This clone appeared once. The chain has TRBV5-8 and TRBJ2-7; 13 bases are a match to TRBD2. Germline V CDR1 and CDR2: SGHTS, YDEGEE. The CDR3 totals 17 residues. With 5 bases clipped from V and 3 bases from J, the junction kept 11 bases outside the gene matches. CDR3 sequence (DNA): TGTGCCAGCAGTCGACTAGCGGGGGGCCGGGCGATCTACGAGCAGTACTTC. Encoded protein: CASSRLAGGRAIYEQYF. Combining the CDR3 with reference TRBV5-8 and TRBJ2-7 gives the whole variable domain EAGVTQSPTHLIKTRGQQATLRCSPISGHTSVYWYQQALGLGLQFLLWYDEGEERNRGNFPPRFSGRQFPNYSSELNVNALELEDSALYLCASSRLAGGRAIYEQYFGPGTRLTVT.

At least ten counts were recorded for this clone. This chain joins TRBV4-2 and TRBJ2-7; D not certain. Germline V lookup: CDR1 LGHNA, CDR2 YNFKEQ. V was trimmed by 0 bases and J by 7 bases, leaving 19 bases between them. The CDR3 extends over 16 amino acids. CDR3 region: CASSQDSPPTGREQYF. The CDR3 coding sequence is TGTGCCAGCAGCCAAGATTCACCCCCCACGGGTCGAGAGCAGTACTTC.

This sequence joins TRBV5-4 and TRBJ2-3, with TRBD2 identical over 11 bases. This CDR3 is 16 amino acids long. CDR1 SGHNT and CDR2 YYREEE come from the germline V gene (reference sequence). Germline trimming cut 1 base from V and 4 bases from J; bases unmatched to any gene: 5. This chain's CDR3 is CASSLRLAGGADTQYF. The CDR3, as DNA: TGTGCCAGCAGCTTGAGGCTAGCGGGGGGAGCAGATACGCAGTATTTT.

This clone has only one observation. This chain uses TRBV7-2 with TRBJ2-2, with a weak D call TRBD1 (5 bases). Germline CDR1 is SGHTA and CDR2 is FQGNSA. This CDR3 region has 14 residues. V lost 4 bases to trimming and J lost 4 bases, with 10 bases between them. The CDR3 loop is CASSSWQGTGELFF. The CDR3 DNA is TGTGCCAGCAGCTCCTGGCAGGGCACCGGGGAGCTGTTTTTT.

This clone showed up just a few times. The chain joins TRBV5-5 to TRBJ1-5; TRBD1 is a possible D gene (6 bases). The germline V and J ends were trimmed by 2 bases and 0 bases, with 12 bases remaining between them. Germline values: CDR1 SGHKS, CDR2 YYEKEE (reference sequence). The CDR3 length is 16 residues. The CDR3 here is CASSLGQSDSNQPQHF. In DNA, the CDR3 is TGTGCCAGCAGCTTAGGACAGAGTGATAGCAATCAGCCCCAGCATTTT.

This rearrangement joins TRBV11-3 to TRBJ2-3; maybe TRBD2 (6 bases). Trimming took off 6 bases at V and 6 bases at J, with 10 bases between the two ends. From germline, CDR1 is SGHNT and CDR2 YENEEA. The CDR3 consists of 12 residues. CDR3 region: CASSHRGDTQYF. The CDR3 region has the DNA TGTGCCAGCAGTCACCGGGGGGATACGCAGTATTTT.

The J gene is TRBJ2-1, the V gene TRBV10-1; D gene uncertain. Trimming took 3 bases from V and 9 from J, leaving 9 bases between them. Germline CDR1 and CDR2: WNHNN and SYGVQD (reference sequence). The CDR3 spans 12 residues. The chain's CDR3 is CASSDSPGEQFF. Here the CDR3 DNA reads TGCGCCAGCAGTGACTCTCCCGGTGAGCAGTTCTTC.

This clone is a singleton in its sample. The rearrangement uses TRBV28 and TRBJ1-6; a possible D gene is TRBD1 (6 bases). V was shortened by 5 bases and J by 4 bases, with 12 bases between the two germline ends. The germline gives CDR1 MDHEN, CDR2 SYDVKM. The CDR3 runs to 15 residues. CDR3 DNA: TGTGCCAGCAGTGACGGGGGGCTATATAATTCACCCCTCCACTTT. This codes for CASSDGGLYNSPLHF.

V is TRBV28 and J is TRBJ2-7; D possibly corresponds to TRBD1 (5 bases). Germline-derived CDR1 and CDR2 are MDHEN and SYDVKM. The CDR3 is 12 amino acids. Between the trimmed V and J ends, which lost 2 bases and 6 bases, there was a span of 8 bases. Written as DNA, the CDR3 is TGTGCCAGCAGTTTACGGCAGGGCGAGCAGTACTTC. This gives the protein CASSLRQGEQYF.

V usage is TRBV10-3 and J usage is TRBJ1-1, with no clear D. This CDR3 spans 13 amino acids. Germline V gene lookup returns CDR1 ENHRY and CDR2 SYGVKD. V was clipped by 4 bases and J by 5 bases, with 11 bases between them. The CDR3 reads CAISGQEETEAFF. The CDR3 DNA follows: TGTGCCATCAGTGGGCAGGAGGAGACTGAAGCTTTCTTT.

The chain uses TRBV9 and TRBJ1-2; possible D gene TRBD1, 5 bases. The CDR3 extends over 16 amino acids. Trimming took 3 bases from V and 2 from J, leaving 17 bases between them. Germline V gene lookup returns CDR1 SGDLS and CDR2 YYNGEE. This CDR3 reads CASSADSLGGNYGYTF. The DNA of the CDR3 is TGTGCCAGCAGCGCAGACTCCCTTGGGGGGAACTATGGCTACACCTTC.

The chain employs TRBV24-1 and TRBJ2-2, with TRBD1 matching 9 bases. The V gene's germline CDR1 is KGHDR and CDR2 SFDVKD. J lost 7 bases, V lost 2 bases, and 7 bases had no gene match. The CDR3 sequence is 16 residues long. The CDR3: CATSDWTGERGGELFF. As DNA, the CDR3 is TGTGCCACCAGTGATTGGACAGGGGAGCGGGGCGGGGAGCTGTTTTTT.